This T cell receptor beta chain emerged from a study of T cell responses to AZD1222 COVID-19 vaccine. Data came from immunoSEQ multiplex PCR; TCRdb stores just in-frame clones and leaves some out. The table lists 250,000 to 300,000 clones, approximately 94% of them singletons. V lost 7 bases and J lost 4, with 13 bases in between. Per germline, CDR1 ENHRY and CDR2 SYGVKD. This CDR3 has 14 amino acids. The source of this sequence is an adult who received the AZD1222 COVID-19 vaccine. J is TRBJ2-2 and V is TRBV10-3; the D is unclear. The sequences come from peripheral blood, collected 28 days after the second AZD1222 dose. CDR3: CAITGSIVTGELFF. CDR3 DNA: TGTGCCATCACTGGCAGTATCGTCACCGGGGAGCTGTTTTTT.